The clone carrying this T cell receptor (beta chain) was seen a single time. These data belong to a study of blood T cell repertoires in COVID-19. Study details: The analysed material was cDNA or gDNA that came from T cells, B-cell-depleted T cells, or PBMCs.

In the authors' workflow: Estimated nucleated cell counts came from reference gene primer amplification. Assay used: immunoSEQ multiplex PCR; TCRdb lists only in-frame clones, some missing. The V and J calls and clone size come from that table; D and trimming were worked out from the DNA. The table has approximately 180,000 clones, 70% to 85% seen once. This TCR was sampled from a woman aged 55-69 years with acute COVID-19. The specimen sequenced was PBMCs or T cells enriched from blood (not recorded which).

This CDR3 is CASSTRQGLAEQFF. CDR3 nucleotide sequence: TGTGCCAGCAGCACAAGACAGGGCCTAGCTGAGCAGTTCTTC. The J gene is TRBJ2-1, the V gene TRBV5-4; 7 bases fit TRBD1. The CDR3 runs to 14 residues. Germline CDR1 reads SGHNT; CDR2 reads YYREEE (reference sequence). The trim removed 4 bases at V and 9 bases at J, leaving 10 bases unmatched. Full variable domain (missing parts from reference TRBV5-4 and TRBJ2-1): ETGVTQSPTHLIKTRGQQVTLRCSSQSGHNTVSWYQQALGQGPQFIFQYYREEENGRGNFPPRFSGLQFPNYSSELNVNALELDDSALYLCASSTRQGLAEQFFGPGTRLTVL.